These 18 T cell receptor beta chains share one sample of origin, sequenced in a study of regulatory T cells in long-lasting Graves disease. Described time point: newly diagnosed GD, antithyroid drugs for less than 3 months. There was RNA extracted from PBMCs, and the TCR library was made from it. Construction of the TCR beta libraries employed iRepertoire HTBI primers in conjunction with Arm-PCR of CDR3 regions. TCRdb processed the multiplex PCR reads anew with MiXCR; each CDR3 protein has one entry. The table has around 250,000 distinct CDR3 sequences, approximately 18% seen once. This same sample was also taken into another study, of T cells in Graves' hyperthyroidism and ophthalmopathy.

Here the sequenced sample was peripheral blood mononuclear cells (PBMCs), taken at new diagnosis, from a patient treated with antithyroid drugs. The receptors shown here come from a woman aged 25 to 39 with Graves disease.

This clonotype was seen repeatedly, ten times or more. This chain links TRBV20-1 with TRBJ1-1; D gene uncertain. Trimming removed 5 bases at V and 1 base at J, with 11 bases between. Germline loops: CDR1 DFQATT, CDR2 SNEGSKA (reference sequence). The CDR3 sequence is 13 residues long. The CDR3 DNA reads TGCAGTGCTCAGCCAAACAAGAACACTGAAGCTTTCTTT. Its protein product is CSAQPNKNTEAFF.

There are many counts of this clonotype. This chain joins TRBV7-8 and TRBJ1-6; 10 nucleotides agree with TRBD1. Germline V lookup: CDR1 SGHVS, CDR2 FQNEAQ. Trimming removed 3 bases from V and 7 bases from J; junction bases left unmatched: 6. This CDR3 has 16 amino acids. CDR3 region: CASSLEGTGDNSPLHF. Here the CDR3 DNA reads TGTGCCAGCAGCTTGGAGGGGACAGGGGACAATTCACCCCTCCACTTT. Based on the CDR3 plus reference TRBV7-8 and TRBJ1-6, the full variable domain is GAGVSQSPRYKVAKRGQDVALRCDPISGHVSLFWYQQALGQGPEFLTYFQNEAQLDKSGLPSDRFFAERPEGSVSTLKIQRTQQEDSAVYLCASSLEGTGDNSPLHFGNGTRLTVT.

This clonotype has at least ten counts. The chain links TRBV20-1 to TRBJ1-5, with no clear D. The CDR3 is made up of 13 amino acids. CDR1 is DFQATT and CDR2 is SNEGSKA in the germline V gene (reference sequence). The V gene lost 5 bases and the J gene lost 3 bases, with 11 bases spanning the gap. The CDR3 DNA sequence: TGCAGTGCTGGTTACAGTATCAATCAGCCCCAGCATTTT. It is translated as CSAGYSINQPQHF.

This clonotype occurred many times. The chain employs TRBV20-1 and TRBJ1-1; D unresolved. V dropped 0 bases and J dropped 2 bases, with 7 bases sitting between them. This CDR3 is built from 13 residues. Per the germline V gene, CDR1 is DFQATT and CDR2 is SNEGSKA (reference sequence). This CDR3 is CSARDRSNTEAFF. CDR3 sequence (DNA): TGCAGTGCTAGAGACAGATCCAACACTGAAGCTTTCTTT.

This clonotype was counted ten times or more. This chain links TRBV12-3 or TRBV12-4 with TRBJ1-1, with a possible D match to TRBD1 (6 bases). With 7 bases removed from V and 1 base from J, the gap between germline ends came to 13 bases. This CDR3 contains 14 residues. CDR3 in DNA: TGTGCCAGCAACCTCGGGGGCCCGAACACTGAAGCTTTCTTT. Translating it yields CASNLGGPNTEAFF.

In this sample, this clonotype turned up many times. The chain couples TRBV20-1 to TRBJ1-1; a weak D match, TRBD1 (5 bases). CDR3 size: 15 residues. Between the trimmed V and J ends, which lost 4 bases and 5 bases, there was a span of 20 bases. Germline V gene data show CDR1 as DFQATT and CDR2 as SNEGSKA (reference sequence). CDR3: CSANPPVAGRTEAFF. CDR3 in DNA: TGCAGTGCTAATCCCCCGGTTGCAGGGAGAACTGAAGCTTTCTTT.

This clonotype appeared many times. The genes are TRBV2 and TRBJ1-4; D is ambiguous. The CDR3 sequence is 14 residues long. With 2 bases removed from V and 6 bases from J, the gap between germline ends came to 10 bases. Germline CDR1 SNHLY, CDR2 FYNNEI. The CDR3 DNA sequence: TGTGCCAGCAGTGAACAGGCCCGATATGAAAAACTGTTTTTT. This sequence encodes CASSEQARYEKLFF.

In this sample, this clonotype turned up many times. The chain combines TRBV11-2 with TRBJ1-2; weak D call: TRBD1 (6 bases). The V and J ends lost 1 base and 2 bases respectively, with 26 bases between them. In germline, CDR1 is SGHAT, CDR2 FQNNGV. The CDR3 is 20 amino acids. CDR3 region: CASSLGPEPQFGQKNYGYTF. The CDR3 DNA sequence: TGTGCCAGCAGCTTAGGGCCGGAGCCGCAGTTTGGACAGAAAAACTATGGCTACACCTTC.

This clonotype came up a few times. The chain is built from TRBV6-1 and TRBJ1-5, with D tentatively TRBD1 (5 bases). The CDR3 covers 13 residues. Germline V lookup: CDR1 MNHNS, CDR2 SASEGT. Between the trimmed V and J ends, which lost 6 bases and 2 bases, there was a span of 8 bases. The CDR3 sequence is CASRTEGNQPQHF. CDR3 sequence (DNA): TGTGCCAGCAGGACAGAGGGCAATCAGCCCCAGCATTTT.

This clonotype was seen more than once but under ten times. V and J are TRBV5-1 and TRBJ1-1; D possibly corresponds to TRBD1 (5 bases). The CDR3 has 15 amino acids. The germline V gene has CDR1 SGHRS and CDR2 YFSETQ. The ends were cut back, 3 bases at V and 1 base at J, with 13 bases in the middle. The CDR3 reads CASSSAGTRNTEAFF. The CDR3 DNA sequence: TGCGCCAGCAGCTCCGCCGGGACGCGGAACACTGAAGCTTTCTTT.

About this clonotype: This likely traces to a read error, being one base from a far larger clone. V gene TRBV6-4 combines with J gene TRBJ1-1, with D tentatively TRBD1 (5 bases). The germline V and J ends were trimmed by 4 bases and 0 bases, with 12 bases remaining between them. The CDR3 is 15 residues long. Germline V gives CDR1 MRHNA, CDR2 SNTAGT. The CDR3 bases are TGTGCCAGCAGTGGGGCCAGGGTTTTGAACACTGAAGCTTTCTTT. Translation: CASSGARVLNTEAFF.

There are many counts of this clonotype. The genes are TRBV5-4 and TRBJ1-1; D not resolved. V shed 2 bases and J shed 1 base, with 9 bases lying between them. From germline, CDR1 is SGHNT and CDR2 YYREEE (reference sequence). This CDR3 region has 14 residues. Written as DNA, the CDR3 is TGTGCCAGCAGCTTATTCGGCGGGAACACTGAAGCTTTCTTT. Encoded protein: CASSLFGGNTEAFF.

This clonotype was recorded many times. The chain couples TRBV6-6 to TRBJ2-5; D ambiguous. This CDR3 is 16 amino acids long. V was shortened by 0 bases and J by 2 bases, with 13 bases between the two germline ends. From germline, CDR1 is MNHNY and CDR2 SVGAGI (reference sequence). The CDR3 is CASSYSIYRRQETQYF. The CDR3 coding sequence is TGTGCCAGCAGTTACTCGATTTACCGGAGACAAGAGACCCAGTACTTC.

The CDR3 nucleotides are TGCAGTGCTGGACAGGGGAACGCAGATACGCAGTATTTT. It is translated as CSAGQGNADTQYF. This chain uses TRBV20-1 with TRBJ2-3; 9 bases line up with TRBD1. V shed 5 bases, J shed 4 bases, and the junction held 4 bases outside the gene matches. There are 13 residues in the CDR3. The germline CDR1 and CDR2 sequences are DFQATT and SNEGSKA (reference sequence).

The genes are TRBV20-1 and TRBJ2-1, with 9 bases aligning to TRBD2. The trim removed 6 bases at V and 4 bases at J, leaving 10 bases unmatched. CDR3 length: 15 amino acids. CDR1 and CDR2 from the germline V gene are DFQATT and SNEGSKA (reference sequence). CDR3 in DNA: TGCAGTGCCGGAGGGGCGGGGGGGCCGTACAATGAGCAGTTCTTC. Translated: CSAGGAGGPYNEQFF.

This clonotype has more than one count but fewer than ten. This chain connects TRBV10-1 to TRBJ1-5; weak D call: TRBD1 (6 bases). There are 12 residues in the CDR3. CDR1 WNHNN and CDR2 SYGVQD come from the germline V gene (reference sequence). V was clipped by 10 bases and J by 3 bases, with 10 bases between them. The CDR3 sequence: CAKQGLNQPQHF. In DNA, the CDR3 is TGCGCCAAACAGGGACTCAATCAGCCCCAGCATTTT.

This clonotype was seen only a few times. The CDR3 is CSARGTGNPISGNTIYF. In nucleotides, the CDR3 is TGCAGTGCTAGGGGCACAGGGAACCCGATCTCTGGAAACACCATATATTTT. The V and J genes are TRBV20-1 and TRBJ1-3; TRBD1 is a possible D gene (6 bases). The length of the CDR3 is 17 residues. The germline V and J ends were trimmed by 3 bases and 0 bases, with 18 bases remaining between them. The germline V gene encodes CDR1 DFQATT and CDR2 SNEGSKA (reference sequence).

This clonotype was recorded many times. The chain carries TRBV14 and TRBJ1-1, with D possibly TRBD1 on 6 matching bases. With 4 bases removed from V and 3 bases from J, the gap between germline ends came to 12 bases. Germline V gives CDR1 SGHDN, CDR2 FVKESK. The CDR3 contains 14 residues. CDR3 sequence (DNA): TGTGCCAGCAGCCGGGACACGAGATACACTGAAGCTTTCTTT. Translation: CASSRDTRYTEAFF.